A single sample is the source of the 25 T cell receptor beta chains below, sequenced in a study of beta chain features in type 1 diabetes. Reverse transcribing all isolated RNA meant expressed TCRB transcripts were sequenced. Clones were read by immunoSEQ multiplex PCR, and TCRdb kept only the in-frame ones, dropping some. The sample records under 300,000 clones, around 26% being singletons. The specimen was central memory CD4+ T cells from blood. The origin of the receptors is a man aged 30-40 years in good health.

This chain uses TRBV30 with TRBJ1-5, with TRBD1 matching 10 bases. Germline lookup yields CDR1 GTSNPN and CDR2 SVGIG (reference sequence). The CDR3 spans 18 residues. V shed 2 bases and J 1 base; nucleotides not matched to a gene: 11. CDR3 nucleotides: TGTGCCTGGAGTTTCCCGGACAGGGGGTTGCGGAGCAATCAGCCCCAGCATTTT. Amino acids: CAWSFPDRGLRSNQPQHF.

The gene calls are TRBV27 and TRBJ2-6, with D perhaps TRBD2 (5 bases). Germline lookup yields CDR1 MNHEY and CDR2 SMNVEV (reference sequence). V shed 8 bases and J shed 0 bases, with 8 bases lying between them. CDR3 length equals 14 residues. The CDR3 sequence: CASSGNSGANVLTF. The DNA for the CDR3 is TGTGCCAGCTCCGGGAACTCTGGGGCCAACGTCCTGACTTTC. Full variable domain (remainder filled in from reference TRBV27 and TRBJ2-6): EAQVTQNPRYLITVTGKKLTVTCSQNMNHEYMSWYRQDPGLGLRQIYYSMNVEVTDKGDVPEGYKVSRKEKRNFPLILESPSPNQTSLYFCASSGNSGANVLTFGAGSRLTVL.

The CDR3 loop is CSSSQGGSYNEQFF. CDR3 nucleotides: TGCAGCTCATCCCAGGGGGGCTCCTACAATGAGCAGTTCTTC. The rearrangement links TRBV29-1 to TRBJ2-1; tentatively, D is TRBD1 (7 bases). Per germline, CDR1 SQVTM and CDR2 ANQGSEA. With 8 bases removed from V and 0 bases from J, the gap between germline ends came to 14 bases. This CDR3 has 14 amino acids.

As for this clone: The same CDR3 is also encoded by other DNA sequences in this sample. The chain carries TRBV30 and TRBJ2-1; TRBD2 might be the D (5 bases). Germline loops: CDR1 GTSNPN, CDR2 SVGIG (reference sequence). The CDR3 loop spans 14 amino acids. The V and J ends lost 4 bases and 2 bases respectively, with 12 bases between them. The CDR3 reads CAWNEGRTYNEQFF. CDR3 bases: TGTGCCTGGAATGAGGGTCGAACCTACAATGAGCAGTTCTTC. The full variable domain, rest sourced from reference TRBV30 and TRBJ2-1, is SQTIHQWPATLVQPVGSPLSLECTVEGTSNPNLYWYRQAAGRGLQLLFYSVGIGQISSEVPQNLSASRPQDRQFILSSKKLLLSDSGFYLCAWNEGRTYNEQFFGPGTRLTVL.

This rearrangement joins TRBV5-6 to TRBJ2-3; D is unresolved. V was shortened by 2 bases and J by 2 bases, with 6 bases between the two germline ends. This CDR3 contains 13 residues. Looked up from germline, CDR1 is SGHDT and CDR2 is YYEEEE. The chain's CDR3 is CASSFPDTDTQYF. Here the CDR3 DNA reads TGTGCCAGCAGCTTCCCCGACACAGATACGCAGTATTTT.

The chain recombines TRBV7-9 with TRBJ2-5; no clear D gene. The V end was cut by 4 bases, the J end by 3 bases, with 3 bases between. The CDR3 sequence is 11 residues long. CDR1 and CDR2 (germline): SEHNR, FQNEAQ (reference sequence). CDR3 residues: CASSYEETQYF. The CDR3 DNA is TGTGCCAGCAGCTATGAAGAGACCCAGTACTTC.

This sequence joins TRBV11-2 and TRBJ2-3; 7 bases fit TRBD1. Trimming at V came to 2 bases and at J to 3 bases, leaving 8 bases not matched to a gene. This CDR3 has 16 amino acids. Per the germline V gene, CDR1 is SGHAT and CDR2 is FQNNGV. CDR3 sequence: CASSLSTGATTDTQYF. The CDR3 coding sequence is TGTGCCAGCAGCTTATCTACAGGGGCCACGACAGATACGCAGTATTTT.

The table lists this clone with a few counts. CDR3 DNA: TGTGCCATCAGTGATCCCAGCGGGGGAGTAAATGAGCAGTTCTTC. This sequence encodes CAISDPSGGVNEQFF. The rearrangement uses TRBV10-3 and TRBJ2-1, with TRBD2 matching over 8 bases. Unmatched junction bases numbered 8, after V lost 3 bases and J lost 7 bases. Germline assignment: CDR1 ENHRY and CDR2 SYGVKD. The CDR3 covers 15 residues.

This clone was seen a handful of times. The V gene is TRBV7-6, the J gene TRBJ2-5, with D perhaps matching TRBD1 (6 bases). There are 15 residues in the CDR3. The germline CDR1 and CDR2 sequences are SGHVS and FNYEAQ. V lost 3 bases and J 0 bases, leaving 11 bases between the germline ends. The CDR3 DNA reads as TGTGCCAGCAGCTTTGTCAGGGGAAACCAAGAGACCCAGTACTTC. Encoded protein: CASSFVRGNQETQYF.

The chain couples TRBV28 to TRBJ2-6; D possibly corresponds to TRBD2 (5 bases). The germline CDR1 and CDR2 sequences are MDHEN and SYDVKM. There are 16 residues in the CDR3. The germline V and J ends were trimmed by 1 base and 3 bases, with 10 bases remaining between them. CDR3 sequence (DNA): TGTGCCAGCAGTTTATTCGGGGTTGGTGGGGCCAACGTCCTGACTTTC. Residues: CASSLFGVGGANVLTF. The full variable domain, in which reference TRBV28 and TRBJ2-6 provide the parts outside the CDR3, is DVKVTQSSRYLVKRTGEKVFLECVQDMDHENMFWYRQDPGLGLRLIYFSYDVKMKEKGDIPEGYSVSREKKERFSLILESASTNQTSMYLCASSLFGVGGANVLTFGAGSRLTVL.

This clone was recorded a few times. The CDR3 DNA sequence: TGTGCCAGCAGCTTGAATGTGGCAGAGACCCAGTACTTC. Translated, it gives CASSLNVAETQYF. V and J are TRBV5-4 and TRBJ2-5, with D unresolved. The V and J ends lost 1 base and 4 bases respectively, with 8 bases between them. CDR1 and CDR2 from the germline V gene are SGHNT and YYREEE (reference sequence). The CDR3 covers 13 residues. The full variable domain, rest sourced from reference TRBV5-4 and TRBJ2-5, is ETGVTQSPTHLIKTRGQQVTLRCSSQSGHNTVSWYQQALGQGPQFIFQYYREEENGRGNFPPRFSGLQFPNYSSELNVNALELDDSALYLCASSLNVAETQYFGPGTRLLVL.

Only a few counts were recorded for this clone. The chain carries TRBV6-5 and TRBJ2-1, with 11 bases aligning to TRBD1. Trimming took 6 bases from V and 5 from J; bases not matched to a gene: 6. CDR1 and CDR2 from the germline V gene are MNHEY and SVGAGI. The CDR3 totals 15 residues. CDR3 nucleotide sequence: TGTGCCAGCAGCCGACGGGACAGGGGGGACAATGAGCAGTTCTTC. Its protein product is CASSRRDRGDNEQFF.

This chain links TRBV2 with TRBJ2-1; possibly TRBD1 or TRBD2 for D (5 bases each). With 6 bases removed from V and 5 bases from J, the gap between germline ends came to 11 bases. This CDR3 has 13 residues. Germline CDR1 reads SNHLY; CDR2 reads FYNNEI. CDR3 region: CASRKGRNNEQFF. DNA of the CDR3: TGTGCCAGCAGGAAGGGACGTAACAATGAGCAGTTCTTC.

This clone turned up a few times. The chain employs TRBV30 and TRBJ2-7; tentatively, D is TRBD2 (6 bases). Germline CDR1 reads GTSNPN; CDR2 reads SVGIG (reference sequence). With 3 bases removed from V and 2 bases from J, the gap between germline ends came to 17 bases. The CDR3 length is 15 residues. CDR3 sequence reads: CAWRWSGPGAYEQYF. The CDR3 region has the DNA TGTGCCTGGAGATGGAGCGGGCCAGGAGCCTACGAGCAGTACTTC.

The gene calls are TRBV15 and TRBJ2-5; no reliable D call. V dropped 0 bases and J dropped 0 bases, with 8 bases sitting between them. Germline V gene lookup returns CDR1 LNHNV and CDR2 YYDKDF (reference sequence). The CDR3 runs to 15 residues. In nucleotides, the CDR3 is TGTGCCACCAGCAGAGATCCCGGGTACCAAGAGACCCAGTACTTC. Its protein is CATSRDPGYQETQYF.

V and J are TRBV7-2 and TRBJ2-7; 9 bases are a match to TRBD2. The germline CDR1 and CDR2 sequences are SGHTA and FQGNSA. V lost 4 bases and J lost 2; bases outside the gene matches: 3. The CDR3 sequence is 14 residues long. The CDR3 DNA is TGTGCCAGCAGCTCACTAGCGGGTACCTACGAGCAGTACTTC. Protein product: CASSSLAGTYEQYF.

The chain uses TRBV5-1 and TRBJ2-1; TRBD1 matches 7 bases. The CDR3 sequence is 15 residues long. With V trimmed by 4 bases and J by 9 bases, 13 bases remained unmatched. Looked up from germline, CDR1 is SGHRS and CDR2 is YFSETQ. The CDR3 nucleotides read TGCGCCAGCAGCATTGAAAGGGGGCCAGGCATTGAGCAGTTCTTC. Translated, it gives CASSIERGPGIEQFF.

This clone appeared many times. The chain recombines TRBV23-1 with TRBJ2-3; possibly TRBD2 for D (6 bases). TRBV23-1 is flagged as an ORF with uncertain function. This CDR3 contains 14 residues. V shed 6 bases and J shed 0 bases, with 10 bases lying between them. CDR3 coding DNA: TGCGCCAGCAGCGGAGGGCCTAGCACAGATACGCAGTATTTT. This gives the protein CASSGGPSTDTQYF.

The chain carries TRBV4-2 and TRBJ2-7, with TRBD1 matching 9 bases. CDR1 is LGHNA and CDR2 is YNFKEQ in the germline V gene. J was trimmed by 2 bases and V by 1 base; bases with no gene match: 3. This CDR3 comprises 15 residues. CDR3: CASSQGTGAAYEQYF. CDR3 DNA sequence: TGTGCCAGCAGCCAAGGGACAGGGGCTGCCTACGAGCAGTACTTC.

Only a few counts were recorded for this clone. The chain employs TRBV9 and TRBJ2-2; unclear D gene. Per the germline V gene, CDR1 is SGDLS and CDR2 is YYNGEE. The CDR3 runs 14 residues. The germline V and J ends were trimmed by 4 bases and 6 bases, with 13 bases remaining between them. The CDR3 loop is CASSPHAGAGELFF. CDR3 bases: TGTGCCAGCAGCCCCCACGCTGGGGCCGGGGAGCTGTTTTTT.

The rearrangement links TRBV28 to TRBJ2-5, with 7 positions matching TRBD1. Losses at the gene ends were 3 bases for V and 1 base for J; bases not matched to a gene: 5. The CDR3 sequence is 15 residues long. Germline V gene lookup returns CDR1 MDHEN and CDR2 SYDVKM. DNA for the CDR3: TGTGCCAGCAGTTTGACAGGGATTACCCAAGAGACCCAGTACTTC. Residues: CASSLTGITQETQYF.

The genes are TRBV4-3 and TRBJ1-1; D is unresolved. V dropped 0 bases and J dropped 1 base, with 3 bases sitting between them. The germline V gene has CDR1 LGHNA and CDR2 YSLEER. This CDR3 contains 13 residues. In nucleotides, the CDR3 is TGCGCCAGCAGCCAAGACAGGAACACTGAAGCTTTCTTT. It is translated as CASSQDRNTEAFF.

The V gene is TRBV5-5, the J gene TRBJ2-7, with D perhaps TRBD1 (5 bases). Trimming stripped 6 bases from V and 3 bases from J, with 16 bases between. CDR3 length: 14 amino acids. Germline assignment: CDR1 SGHKS and CDR2 YYEKEE (reference sequence). The CDR3 here is CASKTQAGNYEQYF. CDR3 sequence (DNA): TGTGCCAGCAAAACGCAGGCAGGGAACTACGAGCAGTACTTC.

This clone occurred a few times. As DNA, the CDR3 is TGTGCCAGCAGCCACACTAGCGGGAGCCGAAAAGATACGCAGTATTTT. It encodes CASSHTSGSRKDTQYF. The chain combines TRBV7-2 with TRBJ2-3, with TRBD2 identical over 11 bases. Trimming cost V 5 bases and J 5 bases; bases outside gene matches: 9. This CDR3 is 16 amino acids long. CDR1 is SGHTA, CDR2 FQGNSA, per germline.

The chain has TRBV18 and TRBJ2-5, with D perhaps TRBD1 or TRBD2 (6 bases each). This CDR3 is built from 16 residues. V was clipped by 6 bases and J by 5 bases, with 22 bases between them. CDR1 and CDR2 from the germline V gene are KGHSH and LQKENI. CDR3 DNA sequence: TGTGCCAGCTCGCGCGGGACACCTATTGCGGGTGAGACCCAGTACTTC. It is translated as CASSRGTPIAGETQYF.